Shown below are 15 T cell receptor beta chains from a single sample sequenced in a study of T cells in Graves' hyperthyroidism and ophthalmopathy. TCR beta CDR3 regions were amplified from RNA transcripts. An initial round of RT-PCR targeting the TCR CDR3 relied on the HTBI primer set. Using its own MiXCR run on the multiplex PCR reads, TCRdb lists one record per CDR3 protein. Of around 520,000 distinct CDR3 sequences detected, about 24% appear once; the ten largest clones hold over 9%. Sequencing input: blood. These receptors originate from a woman aged 30 to 39 with Graves' ophthalmopathy.

This clonotype was found many times. This chain connects TRBV29-1 to TRBJ1-1; 7 bases align to TRBD1. Germline V gene lookup returns CDR1 SQVTM and CDR2 ANQGSEA. The CDR3 contains 13 residues. The V gene end was trimmed by 7 bases and the J gene end by 1 base; junction bases not matched to a gene: 6. Here the CDR3 reads CSAPGQSNTEAFF. In DNA form, the CDR3 reads TGCAGCGCCCCGGGACAGTCGAACACTGAAGCTTTCTTT.

In its sample, this clonotype was seen many times. This chain uses TRBV19 with TRBJ1-2, with no clear D. Germline assignment: CDR1 LNHDA and CDR2 SQIVND (reference sequence). This CDR3 is 15 amino acids long. V lost 3 bases to trimming and J lost 5 bases, with 16 bases between them. DNA for the CDR3: TGTGCCAGTAGTATCGATGGACTTTCGGGGTATGGCTACACCTTC. It specifies CASSIDGLSGYGYTF.

This clonotype was found many times. V gene TRBV27 combines with J gene TRBJ1-1, with D possibly matching TRBD1 (5 bases). This CDR3 is built from 14 residues. The germline V gene encodes CDR1 MNHEY and CDR2 SMNVEV (reference sequence). The V gene lost 3 bases and the J gene lost 5 bases, with 13 bases spanning the gap. This CDR3 is CASSLRGVGTEAFF. The CDR3 nucleotides read TGTGCCAGCAGTTTGCGAGGGGTGGGTACTGAAGCTTTCTTT.

This clonotype was seen at least ten times. The chain carries TRBV7-9 and TRBJ2-2, with a tentative D call TRBD1 (6 bases). Germline assignment: CDR1 SEHNR and CDR2 FQNEAQ (reference sequence). V lost 1 base to trimming and J lost 6 bases, with 12 bases between them. The CDR3 runs to 15 residues. CDR3 in DNA: TGTGCCAGCAGCTTAGAGCCCCCAGGGGCCGGGGAGCTGTTTTTT. This translates into CASSLEPPGAGELFF.

The table lists this clonotype with many counts. A single base is all that separates this from a far larger clone, so a read error is likely. The V gene is TRBV6-1, the J gene TRBJ1-2; 7 nucleotides line up with TRBD1. Germline V gives CDR1 MNHNS, CDR2 SASEGT. The CDR3 runs 13 residues. CDR3 DNA: TGTGCCTGCAGCCCGGGACAGAACTATGGCTACACCTTC. Protein product: CACSPGQNYGYTF.

This clonotype came up many times. V and J are TRBV6-5 and TRBJ2-7; 8 bases line up with TRBD1. Germline CDR1 is MNHEY and CDR2 is SVGAGI. The length of the CDR3 is 14 residues. V was clipped by 7 bases and J by 5 bases; unmatched bases: 10. Here the CDR3 reads CASKLAGGFDEQYF. DNA of the CDR3: TGTGCCAGCAAACTGGCAGGGGGCTTCGACGAGCAGTACTTC.

This clonotype was counted many times. The V gene is TRBV20-1, the J gene TRBJ1-1; possible D gene TRBD1, 5 bases. Germline CDR1 reads DFQATT; CDR2 reads SNEGSKA (reference sequence). The CDR3 spans 13 residues. V lost 7 bases and J lost 6, with 18 bases in between. CDR3: CSVPTGAPPEAFF. CDR3 sequence (DNA): TGCAGTGTCCCGACCGGGGCACCCCCTGAAGCTTTCTTT.

This chain connects TRBV12-3 or TRBV12-4 to TRBJ2-5; TRBD1 or TRBD2 may be the D gene (5 bases each). This CDR3 has 14 residues. Trimming shortened V by 1 base and J by 5 bases, and 11 bases separated the two germline ends. The CDR3 DNA reads TGTGCCAGCAGTTTAGTCGAGGGGATGGAGACCCAGTACTTC. This encodes CASSLVEGMETQYF.

V gene TRBV6-1 combines with J gene TRBJ1-1, with 7 positions matching TRBD1. The CDR3 is 15 residues long. Germline V gives CDR1 MNHNS, CDR2 SASEGT. The ends lost 8 bases at V and 5 bases at J; junction bases unmatched: 14. CDR3 loop: CASGKYRGLATEAFF. As DNA, the CDR3 is TGTGCCAGCGGGAAGTACAGGGGTTTGGCGACTGAAGCTTTCTTT.

This clonotype was seen ten or more times. The V call is TRBV7-8, the J call TRBJ2-7; no reliable D call. The CDR3 covers 14 residues. CDR1 is SGHVS, CDR2 FQNEAQ, per germline. V was pared by 4 bases and J by 6 bases, with 16 bases between. The CDR3 nucleotides read TGTGCCAGCAGCTCGTCAGTGCGCGTCGGCGAGCAGTACTTC. As protein: CASSSSVRVGEQYF.

To note about this clonotype: This may stem from a read error, because a much larger clone lies one nucleotide away. This chain connects TRBV12-3 or TRBV12-4 to TRBJ1-1; TRBD1 might be the D (6 bases). The CDR3 runs 13 residues. The CDR3 nucleotides are TGTGCCAGCATCAAAACAGGGAACACTGAAGCTTCCTTT. It encodes CASIKTGNTEASF.

The sample holds many counts of this clonotype. This chain connects TRBV13 to TRBJ2-5; D gene unclear. The germline V gene encodes CDR1 PRHDT and CDR2 FYEKMQ (reference sequence). V was shortened by 1 base and J by 9 bases, with 9 bases between the two germline ends. This CDR3 is 12 amino acids long. CDR3 sequence (DNA): TGTGCCAGCAGCTTAGCCAGGACCCCCCAGTACTTC. It specifies CASSLARTPQYF.

In its sample, this clonotype was seen many times. The rearrangement uses TRBV7-2 and TRBJ1-5; 7 positions agree with TRBD1. Per the germline V gene, CDR1 is SGHTA and CDR2 is FQGNSA. V shed 4 bases and J 1 base; nucleotides not matched to a gene: 4. This CDR3 is built from 15 residues. The CDR3 loop reads CASSSGTVSNQPQHF. DNA for the CDR3: TGTGCCAGCAGCTCCGGGACAGTGAGCAATCAGCCCCAGCATTTT.

The chain employs TRBV29-1 and TRBJ2-7; D is perhaps TRBD1 (6 bases). From germline, CDR1 is SQVTM and CDR2 ANQGSEA. V gave up 7 bases and J gave up 0 bases, with 10 bases separating them. CDR3 size: 12 residues. Here the CDR3 DNA reads TGCAGCGGACAGGAGAGCTCCTACGAGCAGTACTTC. This gives the protein CSGQESSYEQYF.

This sequence joins TRBV3-1 and TRBJ1-1; the D is unclear. Germline CDR1 is LGHDT and CDR2 is YNNKEL (reference sequence). The CDR3 has 13 residues. V lost 2 bases and J lost 5, with 9 bases in between. CDR3 bases: TGTGCCAGCAGCCAAAATACCGGAACTGAAGCTTTCTTT. As protein: CASSQNTGTEAFF.